This is a list of T cell receptor beta chains from one sample in a study of cytomegalovirus exposure and HLA in healthy donors. Repertoires were generated with immunoSEQ multiplex PCR, while TCRdb's copy carries only in-frame clones and drops some. The data show about 160,000 clones, 65% to 90% seen once. Sequencing was performed on PBMCs. The receptors come from a human donor in good health. The CDR3 runs from the conserved cysteine through the conserved F or W. The order of the fields is V gene, J gene, clone size, D gene, CDR3 length, CDR3 DNA, CDR3 protein. A D gene is named only where the DNA matches it firmly. Clone size is shown for a subset of rows, as once, few, many or a class of expanded clone.

v_call: TRBV5-1
j_call: TRBJ1-2
clone_size: NA
d_call: TRBD1
cdr3_length: 15
cdr3_nt: TGCGCCAGCAGCCCGGACAGGGGGCCCTACTATGGCTACACCTTC
cdr3_aa: CASSPDRGPYYGYTF

v_call: TRBV19
j_call: TRBJ1-1
clone_size: once
d_call: NA
cdr3_length: 15
cdr3_nt: TGTGCCAGTAGTATAACTCTCTACAGAGACACTGAAGCTTTCTTT
cdr3_aa: CASSITLYRDTEAFF

v_call: TRBV11-3
j_call: TRBJ1-2
clone_size: NA
d_call: NA
cdr3_length: 14
cdr3_nt: TGTGCCAGCAGCTTAGGCCCCGGTGACTATGGCTACACCTTC
cdr3_aa: CASSLGPGDYGYTF

v_call: TRBV7-9
j_call: TRBJ1-1
clone_size: NA
d_call: NA
cdr3_length: 17
cdr3_nt: TGTGCCTGCAACAGACCCAGCCTCCAAGGAATGAACACTGAAGCTTTCTTT
cdr3_aa: CACNRPSLQGMNTEAFF

v_call: TRBV7-9
j_call: TRBJ2-7
clone_size: NA
d_call: NA
cdr3_length: 16
cdr3_nt: TGTGCCAGCAGCTTAGCAGGGGCTCTGAGCTCCTACGAGCAGTACTTC
cdr3_aa: CASSLAGALSSYEQYF

v_call: TRBV15
j_call: TRBJ1-1
clone_size: NA
d_call: NA
cdr3_length: 14
cdr3_nt: TGTGCCACCAGCAGAGCCCCAGGGAACACTGAAGCTTTCTTT
cdr3_aa: CATSRAPGNTEAFF

v_call: TRBV13
j_call: TRBJ2-1
clone_size: NA
d_call: NA
cdr3_length: 16
cdr3_nt: TGTGCCAGCAGTACCCTATTGACAGGGTGGGGGGATGAGCAGTTCTTC
cdr3_aa: CASSTLLTGWGDEQFF

v_call: TRBV19
j_call: TRBJ2-6
clone_size: NA
d_call: NA
cdr3_length: 13
cdr3_nt: TGTGCCAGTAGTTTAACAAGGGCCAACGTCCTGACTTTC
cdr3_aa: CASSLTRANVLTF

v_call: TRBV7-2
j_call: TRBJ2-3
clone_size: NA
d_call: TRBD2
cdr3_length: 16
cdr3_nt: TGTGCCAGCAGCTTAAGCGGGGGGGCCATGGTAGATACGCAGTATTTT
cdr3_aa: CASSLSGGAMVDTQYF

v_call: TRBV21-1
j_call: TRBJ1-2
clone_size: few
d_call: NA
cdr3_length: 15
cdr3_nt: TGTGCCAGCAAGTGGAGCTCCGAGGTTGTCTATGGCTACACCTTC
cdr3_aa: CASKWSSEVVYGYTF

v_call: TRBV7-2
j_call: TRBJ1-1
clone_size: NA
d_call: TRBD1
cdr3_length: 14
cdr3_nt: TGTGCCAGCAGCACAACGAGACAGGGAACTGAAGCTTTCTTT
cdr3_aa: CASSTTRQGTEAFF

v_call: TRBV5-8
j_call: TRBJ1-2
clone_size: NA
d_call: NA
cdr3_length: 14
cdr3_nt: TGTGCCAGCAGCTTCAGGGGCCCATGGGATGGCTACACCTTC
cdr3_aa: CASSFRGPWDGYTF

v_call: TRBV6-5
j_call: TRBJ1-4
clone_size: NA
d_call: TRBD1
cdr3_length: 12
cdr3_nt: TGTGCCAGCAGCTCGGACAGGGAAAAACTGTTTTTT
cdr3_aa: CASSSDREKLFF

v_call: TRBV10-1
j_call: TRBJ1-1
clone_size: NA
d_call: TRBD1
cdr3_length: 15
cdr3_nt: TGCGCCAGCAGTGAGTCGACAGGGGGATATACTGAAGCTTTCTTT
cdr3_aa: CASSESTGGYTEAFF

v_call: TRBV6-5
j_call: TRBJ2-5
clone_size: NA
d_call: TRBD1
cdr3_length: 14
cdr3_nt: TGTGCCAGCAGTAAGAGGACAGGGTCGGAGACCCAGTACTTC
cdr3_aa: CASSKRTGSETQYF

v_call: TRBV18
j_call: TRBJ2-7
clone_size: NA
d_call: TRBD1
cdr3_length: 13
cdr3_nt: TGTGCCAGCTCATCTACAGGGGTCGGCGAGCAGTACTTC
cdr3_aa: CASSSTGVGEQYF

v_call: TRBV5-4
j_call: TRBJ1-1
clone_size: NA
d_call: TRBD1
cdr3_length: 13
cdr3_nt: TGTGCCAGCAGCTACACAGGGGCCGCTGAAGCTTTCTTT
cdr3_aa: CASSYTGAAEAFF

v_call: TRBV13
j_call: TRBJ2-5
clone_size: NA
d_call: TRBD2
cdr3_length: 15
cdr3_nt: TGTGCCAGCACCACTCCTGGAGCGGGACGGGAGACCCAGTACTTC
cdr3_aa: CASTTPGAGRETQYF

v_call: TRBV7-2
j_call: TRBJ2-5
clone_size: once
d_call: NA
cdr3_length: 14
cdr3_nt: TGTGCCAGCAGCTCTTTTGGGGGCTCAGAGACCCAGTACTTC
cdr3_aa: CASSSFGGSETQYF

v_call: TRBV23-1
j_call: TRBJ1-5
clone_size: few
d_call: TRBD1
cdr3_length: 19
cdr3_nt: TGCGCCAGCAGTCAGACTTGCGACAGGGGCCAACATAGCAATCAGCCCCAGCATTTT
cdr3_aa: CASSQTCDRGQHSNQPQHF

v_call: TRBV2
j_call: TRBJ2-7
clone_size: NA
d_call: NA
cdr3_length: 12
cdr3_nt: TGTGCCAGCAGTGGGGGCAGGAGCGAGCAGTACTTC
cdr3_aa: CASSGGRSEQYF